The 13 T cell receptor beta chains listed next were all sequenced from one sample in a study of cytomegalovirus exposure and HLA in healthy donors. Method: immunoSEQ multiplex PCR; TCRdb's copy keeps in-frame clones and lacks some. In the table there are 150,000 to 200,000 clones, roughly 89% of which are singletons. Sequencing was done on a sample of PBMCs. The receptors shown here come from a young woman in good health and CMV-seropositive.

The rearrangement joins TRBV4-2 to TRBJ2-4; TRBD2 agrees at 13 bases. V was pared by 0 bases and J by 1 base, with 12 bases of the junction left unmatched. The germline V gene encodes CDR1 LGHNA and CDR2 YNFKEQ. This CDR3 has 21 amino acids. CDR3 nucleotides: TGTGCCAGCAGCCAAGACGCAATACTAGCGGGAGGGCCTGGGGCCAAAAACATTCAGTACTTC. Amino acid sequence: CASSQDAILAGGPGAKNIQYF.

The V gene is TRBV6-7, the J gene TRBJ2-3, with 7 nucleotides matching TRBD1. TRBV6-7 is placed among ORFs of uncertain function. The CDR3 is made up of 18 amino acids. The trim removed 0 bases at V and 0 bases at J, leaving 9 bases unmatched. CDR3 DNA: TGTGCCAGCAGTTACTCGACAGCTCAACAGGGGAGCACAGATACGCAGTATTTT. It is translated as CASSYSTAQQGSTDTQYF.

V and J are TRBV19 and TRBJ1-5; tentatively, D is TRBD1 (6 bases). CDR3 length equals 15 residues. Germline CDR1 is LNHDA and CDR2 is SQIVND (reference sequence). Trimming removed 5 bases at V and 2 bases at J, with 13 bases between. CDR3 nucleotide sequence: TGTGCCAGTAGTCGAACAGGGCAGGGCAATCAGCCCCAGCATTTT. It yields the protein CASSRTGQGNQPQHF.

The J gene is TRBJ2-1, the V gene TRBV7-2; 7 bases are shared with TRBD1. Germline V gives CDR1 SGHTA, CDR2 FQGNSA. This CDR3 has 15 amino acids. J was trimmed by 3 bases and V by 3 bases; bases with no gene match: 5. CDR3 in amino acids: CASSLETGNYNEQFF. DNA of the CDR3: TGTGCCAGCAGCTTGGAGACAGGGAACTACAATGAGCAGTTCTTC.

The chain recombines TRBV2 with TRBJ2-7; 10 bases line up with TRBD1. Germline trimming cut 8 bases from V and 2 bases from J; bases unmatched to any gene: 6. The germline V gene encodes CDR1 SNHLY and CDR2 FYNNEI. This CDR3 has 14 amino acids. CDR3 coding DNA: TGTGCCAGCGAATTGGACAGGGGGACCTACGAGCAGTACTTC. Translation gives CASELDRGTYEQYF. Drawing the rest from reference TRBV2 and TRBJ2-7, the complete variable domain is EPEVTQTPSHQVTQMGQEVILRCVPISNHLYFYWYRQILGQKVEFLVSFYNNEISEKSEIFDDQFSVERPDGSNFTLKIRSTKLEDSAMYFCASELDRGTYEQYFGPGTRLTVT.

V usage is TRBV28 and J usage is TRBJ1-5; weak D call: TRBD1 (6 bases). Trimming stripped 6 bases from V and 0 bases from J, with 15 bases between. CDR3 size: 16 residues. Germline V lookup: CDR1 MDHEN, CDR2 SYDVKM. CDR3 sequence: CASSLLQGYSNQPQHF. The CDR3 DNA reads TGTGCCAGCAGCCTCTTACAGGGCTATAGCAATCAGCCCCAGCATTTT.

The genes are TRBV19 and TRBJ2-3; no firm D call. Germline values: CDR1 LNHDA, CDR2 SQIVND (reference sequence). This CDR3 is built from 14 residues. The germline V and J ends were trimmed by 3 bases and 1 base, with 8 bases remaining between them. CDR3 sequence: CASSIGPGTDTQYF. The DNA of the CDR3 is TGTGCCAGTAGTATTGGTCCGGGCACAGATACGCAGTATTTT.

V and J are TRBV12-5 and TRBJ1-1; TRBD1 agrees at 9 bases. CDR1 is LGHNT and CDR2 is FRNRAP in the germline V gene. J was trimmed by 0 bases and V by 0 bases; bases with no gene match: 8. This CDR3 comprises 18 residues. CDR3 coding DNA: TGTGCTAGTGGTTTGGTAGTGGGGACAGGGATCATGAACACTGAAGCTTTCTTT. As protein: CASGLVVGTGIMNTEAFF.

J is TRBJ2-7 and V is TRBV5-4; tentative D call: TRBD1 (5 bases). Germline assignment: CDR1 SGHNT and CDR2 YYREEE (reference sequence). Trimming pared 2 bases from V and 4 bases from J, leaving 7 bases between. This CDR3 is 12 amino acids long. The chain's CDR3 is CASSFGQYEQYF. CDR3 coding DNA: TGTGCCAGCAGCTTTGGACAATACGAGCAGTACTTC.

The chain has TRBV6-5 and TRBJ2-5, with TRBD2 matching over 9 bases. The V and J ends lost 9 bases and 5 bases, in that order; junction bases with no gene match: 4. Germline-derived CDR1 and CDR2 are MNHEY and SVGAGI. The CDR3 totals 12 residues. The CDR3 loop reads CASIAGVETQYF. The CDR3, as DNA: TGTGCCAGTATAGCGGGAGTTGAGACCCAGTACTTC.

The V and J genes are TRBV5-1 and TRBJ2-1; 14 positions agree with TRBD2. The CDR3 covers 17 residues. CDR1 and CDR2 (germline): SGHRS, YFSETQ. V gave up 4 bases and J gave up 7 bases; unmatched junction bases: 10. CDR3 DNA sequence: TGCGCCAGCAGCCCCGGGACTAGCGGGAGTAGTGTGAATGAGCAGTTCTTC. Translated, it gives CASSPGTSGSSVNEQFF.

V is TRBV29-1 and J is TRBJ2-2; 8 bases line up with TRBD1. Germline V gene lookup returns CDR1 SQVTM and CDR2 ANQGSEA. The V and J ends lost 6 bases and 7 bases, in that order; junction bases with no gene match: 4. The CDR3 is 12 amino acids. CDR3 amino acids: CSVDRGNGELFF. In DNA form, the CDR3 reads TGCAGCGTCGACAGGGGTAACGGGGAGCTGTTTTTT.

This clone occurred once. This chain joins TRBV5-1 and TRBJ2-2; D is unresolved. Trimming left V 4 bases short and J 5 bases short, with 9 bases between. Per the germline V gene, CDR1 is SGHRS and CDR2 is YFSETQ. The CDR3 is 13 residues long. CDR3 nucleotide sequence: TGCGCCAGCAGCACCGTGGAGACCGGGGAGCTGTTTTTT. It yields the protein CASSTVETGELFF.